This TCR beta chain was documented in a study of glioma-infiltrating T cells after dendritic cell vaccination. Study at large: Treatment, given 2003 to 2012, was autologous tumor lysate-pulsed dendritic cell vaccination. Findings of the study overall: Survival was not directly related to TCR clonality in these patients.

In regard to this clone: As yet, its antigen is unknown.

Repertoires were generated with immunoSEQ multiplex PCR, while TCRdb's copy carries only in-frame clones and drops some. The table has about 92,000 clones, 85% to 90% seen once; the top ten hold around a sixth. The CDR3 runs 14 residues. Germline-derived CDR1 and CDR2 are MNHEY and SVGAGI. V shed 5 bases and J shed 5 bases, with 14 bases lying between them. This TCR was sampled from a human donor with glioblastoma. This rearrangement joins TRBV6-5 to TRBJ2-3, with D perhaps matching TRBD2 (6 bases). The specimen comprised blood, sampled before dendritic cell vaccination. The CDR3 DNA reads TGTGCCAGCAGTAATCTAGCGCCTCGAGATACGCAGTATTTT. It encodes CASSNLAPRDTQYF.